This entry features one T cell receptor (beta chain) sequence. The antigen is unknown. The data originate from a study of T-cell memory formation after mild COVID-19. Study details: Among the donors, TCR clusters were largely specific to each donor.

Study-wide points: The main location of contracting CD4+ clones was CM and EM, and that of contracting CD8+ clones was EMRA. Clones from the second wave (peaking day 37) had unconfirmed SARS-CoV-2 specificity.

The CDR3 is 15 residues long. V lost 3 bases, J lost 0 bases, and 11 bases lay in between. The germline V gene has CDR1 SGDLS and CDR2 YYNGEE. UMIs and sample barcodes were carried by the TCR alpha and TCR beta cDNA libraries that 5'RACE produced using constant-segment primers. TCRdb re-derived calls from the 5' RACE reads in MiXCR, one entry per CDR3 protein. The sample has about 560,000 distinct CDR3 sequences; roughly 17% are singletons. The sequence was obtained from an adult woman who had mild COVID-19 (a few samples of this study predate the infection). Cell type and time point are not known. The chain carries TRBV9 and TRBJ2-3; D is perhaps TRBD1 or TRBD2 (5 bases each). Material for sequencing was PBMCs or a T cell subset sorted from them (not recorded which). Here the CDR3 DNA reads TGTGCCAGCAGCGAGGGACCTACCAGCACAGATACGCAGTATTTT. This sequence encodes CASSEGPTSTDTQYF.